A single sample gave rise to the 3 T cell receptor beta chains below, sequenced in a study of cytomegalovirus exposure and HLA in healthy donors. Primers for the PCR totalled 60 Vbeta and 13 Jbeta. Produced via immunoSEQ multiplex PCR; TCRdb's table is partial and in-frame only. The repertoire holds 210,000 or so clones, with roughly four fifths as singletons. The source material was PBMCs. The receptors come from a girl aged 10 to 17 in good health and CMV-seronegative.

The rearrangement joins TRBV25-1 to TRBJ2-5; D possibly corresponds to TRBD2 (6 bases). There are 17 residues in the CDR3. Germline loops: CDR1 MGHDK, CDR2 SYGVNS. The V end lost 6 bases, the J end lost 0 bases, and 20 bases lay between the germline ends. CDR3 DNA: TGTGCCAGCAGCCCCGCCGTGGGGACTGAGTACCAAGAGACCCAGTACTTC. This encodes CASSPAVGTEYQETQYF.

The chain recombines TRBV18 with TRBJ2-6, with TRBD1 matching over 7 bases. The CDR3 loop spans 17 amino acids. Germline assignment: CDR1 KGHSH and CDR2 LQKENI. V gave up 4 bases and J gave up 1 base; unmatched junction bases: 7. CDR3 residues: CASSLPGGESGANVLTF. CDR3 nucleotide sequence: TGTGCCAGCTCACTACCAGGGGGAGAATCTGGGGCCAACGTCCTGACTTTC.

This clone was seen a few times. Additional DNA sequences in this sample encode the identical CDR3. The chain couples TRBV18 to TRBJ2-7, with D perhaps matching TRBD1 (5 bases). The germline gives CDR1 KGHSH, CDR2 LQKENI. CDR3 size: 15 residues. With 3 bases removed from V and 3 bases from J, the gap between germline ends came to 15 bases. CDR3 nucleotides: TGTGCCAGCTCACCTGGGGCAGGTGGTAGCTACGAGCAGTACTTC. Protein: CASSPGAGGSYEQYF.